This TCR beta chain appears in the sequencing data of a study of blood T cell repertoires in COVID-19. Study at large: Samples representing acute and convalescent COVID-19 were sourced from the United States, Italy and Spain. In each case, the material was cDNA or gDNA derived from T cells, B-cell-depleted T cells, or PBMCs.

In the source study's methods: Quantification of nucleated cells was approximated via reference gene primer amplification. Clones were read by immunoSEQ multiplex PCR, and TCRdb kept only the in-frame ones, dropping some. V and J calls and clone size follow that table, whereas D and trimming were derived from the DNA. The sample contains 200,000 or so clones, 82% of which appear only once. The V gene's germline CDR1 is SGHRS and CDR2 YFSETQ. Between the trimmed V and J ends, which lost 3 bases and 0 bases, there was a span of 10 bases. The CDR3 totals 15 residues. Sample: peripheral blood. The chain has TRBV5-1 and TRBJ2-1; possibly TRBD2 for D (6 bases). The receptor was isolated from a woman in her 30s with acute or convalescent COVID-19. The CDR3 spells CASSSGLSSYNEQFF. CDR3 bases: TGCGCCAGCAGCTCGGGACTTAGCTCCTACAATGAGCAGTTCTTC.